Below are 4 T cell receptor beta chains sequenced from a single sample in a study of blood T cells in healthy people across ages. Sample-barcoded 5' priming and a J-beta primer mix drove a second PCR of about 6 to 11 cycles. TCRdb passed the 5' RACE reads through MiXCR, listing each CDR3 protein once. This table holds about 640,000 distinct CDR3 sequences, approximately 30% found once. Specimen: blood. These receptors came from an elderly woman in good health.

This clonotype was counted many times. This chain joins TRBV28 and TRBJ2-5, with 7 bases fitting TRBD1. This CDR3 contains 15 residues. Trimming took 10 bases from V and 5 from J; bases not matched to a gene: 16. The V gene's germline CDR1 is MDHEN and CDR2 SYDVKM. The DNA for the CDR3 is TGTGCCACCAAAACCCGGACAGGTCCGGGGGAGACCCAGTACTTC. Amino acids: CATKTRTGPGETQYF.

In regard to this clonotype: A much larger clone sits a single nucleotide away, making a read error possible. The chain has TRBV4-1 and TRBJ1-4, with D possibly being TRBD1 (5 bases). Germline-derived CDR1 and CDR2 are MGHRA and YSYEKL. There are 14 residues in the CDR3. CDR3 region: CASSQEDSNEKRFF. CDR3 DNA: TGCGCCAGCAGCCAAGAAGACAGTAATGAAAAACGGTTTTTT.

This clonotype was seen repeatedly, ten times or more. The chain links TRBV6-1 to TRBJ2-1; D remains unclear. The germline V gene has CDR1 MNHNS and CDR2 SASEGT. The ends were cut back, 6 bases at V and 0 bases at J, with 9 bases in the middle. This CDR3 has 14 amino acids. In nucleotides, the CDR3 is TGTGCCAGCAGACTATCCAGCTCCTACAATGAGCAGTTCTTC. It is translated as CASRLSSSYNEQFF.

This clonotype has ten or more counts. The V call is TRBV20-1, the J call TRBJ2-3, with 10 positions matching TRBD2. CDR1 and CDR2 (germline): DFQATT, SNEGSKA (reference sequence). V lost 2 bases, J lost 4 bases, and 6 bases stayed unmatched. The CDR3 has 15 residues. CDR3 sequence reads: CSARYSGGFADTQYF. Here the CDR3 DNA reads TGCAGTGCTAGATATAGCGGGGGGTTCGCAGATACGCAGTATTTT.